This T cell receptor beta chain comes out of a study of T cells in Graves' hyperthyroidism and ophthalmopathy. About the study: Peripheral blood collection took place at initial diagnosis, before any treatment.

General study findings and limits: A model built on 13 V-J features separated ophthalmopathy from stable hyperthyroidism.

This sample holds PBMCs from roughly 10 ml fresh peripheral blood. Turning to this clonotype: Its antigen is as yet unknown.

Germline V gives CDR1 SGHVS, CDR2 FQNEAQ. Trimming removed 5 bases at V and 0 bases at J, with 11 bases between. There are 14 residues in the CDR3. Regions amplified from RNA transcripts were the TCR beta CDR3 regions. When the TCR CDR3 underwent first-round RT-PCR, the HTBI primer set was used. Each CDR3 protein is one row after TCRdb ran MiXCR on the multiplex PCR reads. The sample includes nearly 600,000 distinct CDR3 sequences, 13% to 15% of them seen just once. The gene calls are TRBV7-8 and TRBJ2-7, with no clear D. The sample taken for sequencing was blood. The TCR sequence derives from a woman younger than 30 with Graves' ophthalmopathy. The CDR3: CASSISHSSYEQYF. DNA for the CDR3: TGTGCCAGCAGCATAAGCCATAGCTCCTACGAGCAGTACTTC.